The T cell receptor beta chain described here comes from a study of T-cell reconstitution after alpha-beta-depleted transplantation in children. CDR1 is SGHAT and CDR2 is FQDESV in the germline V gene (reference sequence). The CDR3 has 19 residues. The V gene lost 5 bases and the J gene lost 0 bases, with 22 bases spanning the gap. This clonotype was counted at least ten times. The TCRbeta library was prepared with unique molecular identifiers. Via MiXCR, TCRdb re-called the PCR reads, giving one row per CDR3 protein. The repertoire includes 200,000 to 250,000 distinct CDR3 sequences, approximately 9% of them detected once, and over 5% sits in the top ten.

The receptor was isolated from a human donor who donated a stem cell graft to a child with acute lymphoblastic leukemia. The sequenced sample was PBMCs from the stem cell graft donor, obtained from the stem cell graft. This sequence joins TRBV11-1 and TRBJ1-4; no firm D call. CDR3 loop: CASSPLPDLAAATNEKLFF. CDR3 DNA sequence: TGTGCCAGCAGCCCCCTCCCGGATCTTGCAGCTGCAACTAATGAAAAACTGTTTTTT.